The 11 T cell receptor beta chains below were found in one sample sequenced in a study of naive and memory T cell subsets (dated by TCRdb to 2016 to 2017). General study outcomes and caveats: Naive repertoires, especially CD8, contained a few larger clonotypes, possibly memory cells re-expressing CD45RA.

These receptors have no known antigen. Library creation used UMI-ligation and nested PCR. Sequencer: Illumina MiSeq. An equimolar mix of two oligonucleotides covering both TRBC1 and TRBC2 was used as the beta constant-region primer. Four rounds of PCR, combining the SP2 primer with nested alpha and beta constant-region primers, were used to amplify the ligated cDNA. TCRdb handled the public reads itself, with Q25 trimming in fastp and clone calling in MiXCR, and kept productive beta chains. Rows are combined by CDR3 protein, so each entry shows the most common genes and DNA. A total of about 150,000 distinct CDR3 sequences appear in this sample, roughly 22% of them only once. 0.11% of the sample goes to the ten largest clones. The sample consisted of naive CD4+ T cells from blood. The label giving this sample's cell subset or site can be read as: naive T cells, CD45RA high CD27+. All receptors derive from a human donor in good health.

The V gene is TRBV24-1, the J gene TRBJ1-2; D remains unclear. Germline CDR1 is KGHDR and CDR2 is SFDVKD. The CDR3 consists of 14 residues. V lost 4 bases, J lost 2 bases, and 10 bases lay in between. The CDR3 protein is CATSDPTLNYGYTF. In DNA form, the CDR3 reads TGTGCCACCAGTGACCCGACACTGAACTATGGCTACACCTTC.

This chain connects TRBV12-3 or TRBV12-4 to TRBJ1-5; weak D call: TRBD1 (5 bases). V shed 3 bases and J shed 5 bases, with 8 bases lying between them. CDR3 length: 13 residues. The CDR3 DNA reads TGTGCCAGCAGTTTTAGGGGATATCAGCCCCAGCATTTT. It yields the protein CASSFRGYQPQHF.

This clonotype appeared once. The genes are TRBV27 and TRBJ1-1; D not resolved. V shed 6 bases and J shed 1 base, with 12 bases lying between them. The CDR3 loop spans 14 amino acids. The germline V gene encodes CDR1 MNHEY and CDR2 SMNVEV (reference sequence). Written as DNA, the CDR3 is TGTGCCAGCAGAGACCCATGGGGGAACACTGAAGCTTTCTTT. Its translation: CASRDPWGNTEAFF.

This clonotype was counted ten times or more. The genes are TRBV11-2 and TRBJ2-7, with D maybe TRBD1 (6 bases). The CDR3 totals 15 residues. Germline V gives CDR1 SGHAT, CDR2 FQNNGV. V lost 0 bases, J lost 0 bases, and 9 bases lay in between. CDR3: CASSLEQGNSYEQYF. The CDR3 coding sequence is TGTGCCAGCAGCTTAGAACAGGGAAACTCCTACGAGCAGTACTTC.

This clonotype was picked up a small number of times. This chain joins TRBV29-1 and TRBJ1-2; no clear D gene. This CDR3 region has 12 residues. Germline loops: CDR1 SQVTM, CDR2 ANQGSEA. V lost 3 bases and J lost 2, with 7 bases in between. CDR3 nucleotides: TGCAGCGTTGATTATGGCAACTATGGCTACACCTTC. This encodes CSVDYGNYGYTF.

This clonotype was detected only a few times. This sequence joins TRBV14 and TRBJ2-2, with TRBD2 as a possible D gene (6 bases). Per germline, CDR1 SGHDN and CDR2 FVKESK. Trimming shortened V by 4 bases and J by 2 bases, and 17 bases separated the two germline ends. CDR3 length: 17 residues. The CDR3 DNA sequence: TGTGCCAGCAGCCCCTCCGGGAGACCACATAACACCGGGGAGCTGTTTTTT. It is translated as CASSPSGRPHNTGELFF.

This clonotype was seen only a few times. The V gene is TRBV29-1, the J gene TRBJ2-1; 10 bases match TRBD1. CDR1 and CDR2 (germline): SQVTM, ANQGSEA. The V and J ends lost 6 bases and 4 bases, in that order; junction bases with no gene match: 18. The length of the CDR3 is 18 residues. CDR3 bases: TGCAGCGTCCACACGGGACAGGGGACAGGCATTTCTTACAATGAGCAGTTCTTC. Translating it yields CSVHTGQGTGISYNEQFF.

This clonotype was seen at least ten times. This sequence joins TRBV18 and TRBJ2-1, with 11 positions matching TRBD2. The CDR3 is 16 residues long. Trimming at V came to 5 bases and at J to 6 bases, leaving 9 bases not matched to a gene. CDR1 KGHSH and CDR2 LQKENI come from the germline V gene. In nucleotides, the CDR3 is TGTGCCAGCTCATCATTAGCGGGAGGGCCTTCCAATGAGCAGTTCTTC. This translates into CASSSLAGGPSNEQFF.

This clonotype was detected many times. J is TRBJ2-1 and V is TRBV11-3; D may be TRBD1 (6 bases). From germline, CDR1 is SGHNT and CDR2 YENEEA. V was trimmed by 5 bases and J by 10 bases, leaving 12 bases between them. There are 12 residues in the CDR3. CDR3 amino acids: CASSLQGREQFF. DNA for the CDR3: TGTGCCAGCAGCCTACAGGGAAGGGAGCAGTTCTTC.

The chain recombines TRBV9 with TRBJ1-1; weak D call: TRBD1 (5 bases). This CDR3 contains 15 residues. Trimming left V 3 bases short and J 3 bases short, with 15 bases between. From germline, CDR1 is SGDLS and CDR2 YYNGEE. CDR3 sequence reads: CASSAKDGTHTEAFF. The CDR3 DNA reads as TGTGCCAGCAGCGCCAAAGATGGGACCCACACTGAAGCTTTCTTT.

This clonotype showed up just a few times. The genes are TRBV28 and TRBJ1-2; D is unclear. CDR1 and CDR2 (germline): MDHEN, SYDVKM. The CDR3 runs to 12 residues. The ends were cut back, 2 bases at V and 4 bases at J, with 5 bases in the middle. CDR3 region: CASSLAGYGYTF. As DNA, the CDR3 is TGTGCCAGCAGTTTAGCCGGCTATGGCTACACCTTC.